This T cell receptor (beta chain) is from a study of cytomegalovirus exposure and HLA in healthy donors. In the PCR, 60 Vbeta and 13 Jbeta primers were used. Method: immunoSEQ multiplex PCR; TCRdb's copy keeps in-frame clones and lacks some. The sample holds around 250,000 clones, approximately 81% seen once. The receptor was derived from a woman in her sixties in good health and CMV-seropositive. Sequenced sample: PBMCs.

The CDR3 spells CASSSRQGTGTQYF. CDR3 bases: TGCGCCAGCAGCTCCCGACAGGGAACGGGGACCCAGTACTTC. V and J are TRBV5-1 and TRBJ2-5; 7 nucleotides line up with TRBD1. This CDR3 comprises 14 residues. CDR1 and CDR2 (germline): SGHRS, YFSETQ. Unmatched junction bases numbered 9, after V lost 3 bases and J lost 7 bases.